Sequencing of this TCR beta chain was carried out in a study of cytomegalovirus exposure and HLA in healthy donors. Primers included in the PCR were 60 Vbeta and 13 Jbeta primers. The protocol was immunoSEQ multiplex PCR, while the TCRdb copy is restricted to in-frame clones and leaves out a portion. The sample has some 150,000 clones, roughly four fifths seen once. Findings of the study overall: In an earlier analysis, about 90% or about 30%: the productive usage of most TCR beta V segments. Versus the roughly 670-donor mean, an Asian-associated ancestry cluster reportedly showed fewer N-insertions in a later analysis.

Details on this clone: Its specificity is unknown.

This CDR3 spans 15 amino acids. V was pared by 3 bases and J by 9 bases, with 7 bases of the junction left unmatched. Germline loops: CDR1 SGHRS, CDR2 YFSETQ. The TCR sequence derives from a female donor in good health and CMV-seronegative. The chain combines TRBV5-1 with TRBJ2-4; 12 nucleotides match TRBD2. Input material: PBMCs. The chain's CDR3 is CASSYSGLAGSIQYF. As DNA, the CDR3 is TGCGCCAGCAGCTACTCCGGACTAGCGGGAAGCATTCAGTACTTC.